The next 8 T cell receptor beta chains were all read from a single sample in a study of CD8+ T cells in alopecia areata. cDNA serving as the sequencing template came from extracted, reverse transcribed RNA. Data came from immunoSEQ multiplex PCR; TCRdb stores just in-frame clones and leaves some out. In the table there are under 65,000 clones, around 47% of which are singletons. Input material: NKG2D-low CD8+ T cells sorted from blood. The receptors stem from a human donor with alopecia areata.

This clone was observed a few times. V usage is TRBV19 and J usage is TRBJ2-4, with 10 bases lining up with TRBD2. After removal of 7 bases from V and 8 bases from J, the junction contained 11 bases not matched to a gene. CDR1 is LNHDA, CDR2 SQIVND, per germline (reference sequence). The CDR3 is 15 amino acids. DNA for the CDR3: TGTGCCAGTACCCCGGCTAGCGGGAGTCTTGACATTCAGTACTTC. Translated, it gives CASTPASGSLDIQYF.

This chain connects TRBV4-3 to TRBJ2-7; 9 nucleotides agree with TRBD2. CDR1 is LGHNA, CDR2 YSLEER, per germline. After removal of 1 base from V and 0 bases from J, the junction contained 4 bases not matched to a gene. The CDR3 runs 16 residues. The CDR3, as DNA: TGCGCCAGCAGCCAAGGCGGGAGGGAGGGCTCCTACGAGCAGTACTTC. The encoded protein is CASSQGGREGSYEQYF.

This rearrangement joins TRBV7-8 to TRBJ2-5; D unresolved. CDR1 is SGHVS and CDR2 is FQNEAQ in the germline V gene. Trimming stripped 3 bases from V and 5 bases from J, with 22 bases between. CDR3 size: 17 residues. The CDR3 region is CASSFTLGPYLGETQYF. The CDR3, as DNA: TGTGCCAGCAGCTTCACACTCGGGCCCTACTTGGGTGAGACCCAGTACTTC.

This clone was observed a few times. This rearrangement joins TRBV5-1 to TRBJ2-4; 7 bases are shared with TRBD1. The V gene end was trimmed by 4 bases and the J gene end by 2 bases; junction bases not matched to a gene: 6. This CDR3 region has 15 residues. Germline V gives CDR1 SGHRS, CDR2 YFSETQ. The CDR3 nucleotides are TGCGCCAGCAGCCCGCAGGGGGAGACCAAAAACATTCAGTACTTC. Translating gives CASSPQGETKNIQYF. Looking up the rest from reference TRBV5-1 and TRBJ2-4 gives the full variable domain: KAGVTQTPRYLIKTRGQQVTLSCSPISGHRSVSWYQQTPGQGLQFLFEYFSETQRNKGNFPGRFSGRQFSNSRSEMNVSTLELGDSALYLCASSPQGETKNIQYFGAGTRLSVL.

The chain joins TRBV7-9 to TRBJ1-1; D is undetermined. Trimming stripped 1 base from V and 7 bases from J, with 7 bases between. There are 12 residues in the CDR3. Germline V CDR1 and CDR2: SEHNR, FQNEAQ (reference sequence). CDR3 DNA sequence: TGTGCCAGCAGCTTAGGGTCAGATGAAGCTTTCTTT. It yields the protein CASSLGSDEAFF.

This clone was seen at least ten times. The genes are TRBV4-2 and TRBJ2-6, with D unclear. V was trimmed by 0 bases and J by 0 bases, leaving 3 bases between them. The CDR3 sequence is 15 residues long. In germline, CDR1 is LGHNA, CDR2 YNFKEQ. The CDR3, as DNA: TGTGCCAGCAGCCAAGAGGACTCTGGGGCCAACGTCCTGACTTTC. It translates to CASSQEDSGANVLTF.

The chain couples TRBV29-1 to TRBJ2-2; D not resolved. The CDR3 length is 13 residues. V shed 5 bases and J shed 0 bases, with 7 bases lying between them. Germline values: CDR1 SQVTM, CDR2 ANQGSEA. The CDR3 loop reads CSVLTANTGELFF. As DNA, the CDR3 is TGCAGCGTTCTTACCGCGAACACCGGGGAGCTGTTTTTT.

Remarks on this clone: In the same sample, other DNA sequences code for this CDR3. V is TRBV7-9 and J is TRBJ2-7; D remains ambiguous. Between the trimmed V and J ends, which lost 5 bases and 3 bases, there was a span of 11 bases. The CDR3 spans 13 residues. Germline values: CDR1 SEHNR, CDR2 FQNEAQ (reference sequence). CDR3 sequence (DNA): TGTGCCAGCAGCCCCGGGCAGTACTACGAGCAGTACTTC. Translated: CASSPGQYYEQYF.